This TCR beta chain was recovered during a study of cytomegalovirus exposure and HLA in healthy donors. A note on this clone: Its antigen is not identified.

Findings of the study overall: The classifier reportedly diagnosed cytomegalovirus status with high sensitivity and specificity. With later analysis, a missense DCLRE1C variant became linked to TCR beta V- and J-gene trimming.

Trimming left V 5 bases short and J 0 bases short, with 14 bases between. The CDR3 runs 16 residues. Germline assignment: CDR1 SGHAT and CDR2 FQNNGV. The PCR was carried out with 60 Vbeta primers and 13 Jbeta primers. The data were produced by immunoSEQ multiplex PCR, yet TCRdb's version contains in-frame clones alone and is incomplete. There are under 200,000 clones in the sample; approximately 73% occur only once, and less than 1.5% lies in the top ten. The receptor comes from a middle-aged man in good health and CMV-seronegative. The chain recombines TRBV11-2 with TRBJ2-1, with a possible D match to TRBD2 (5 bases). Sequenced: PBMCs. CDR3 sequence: CASSRTLQSSYNEQFF. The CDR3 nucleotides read TGTGCCAGCAGCCGGACTCTACAGAGCTCCTACAATGAGCAGTTCTTC. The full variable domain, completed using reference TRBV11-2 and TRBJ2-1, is EAGVAQSPRYKIIEKRQSVAFWCNPISGHATLYWYQQILGQGPKLLIQFQNNGVVDDSQLPKDRFSAERLKGVDSTLKIQPAKLEDSAVYLCASSRTLQSSYNEQFFGPGTRLTVL.